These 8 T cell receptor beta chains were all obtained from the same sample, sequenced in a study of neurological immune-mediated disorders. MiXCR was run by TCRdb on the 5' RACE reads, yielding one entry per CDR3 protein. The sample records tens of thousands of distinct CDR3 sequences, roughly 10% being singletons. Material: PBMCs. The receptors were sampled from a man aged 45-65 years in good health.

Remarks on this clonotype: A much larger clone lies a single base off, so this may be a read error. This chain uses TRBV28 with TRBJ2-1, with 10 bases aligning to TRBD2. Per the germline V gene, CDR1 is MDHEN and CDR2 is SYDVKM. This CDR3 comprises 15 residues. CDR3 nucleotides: TGTGTCAGCAGGGGGGGGGCTAGCGGGAGTAATGAGCAGTTCTTC. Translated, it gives CVSRGGASGSNEQFF.

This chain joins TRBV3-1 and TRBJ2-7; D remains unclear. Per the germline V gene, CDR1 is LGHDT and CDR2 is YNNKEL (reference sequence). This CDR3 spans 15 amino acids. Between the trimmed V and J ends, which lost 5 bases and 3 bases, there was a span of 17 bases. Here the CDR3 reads CASSSGWVAGYEQYF. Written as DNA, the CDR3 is TGTGCCAGCAGCTCCGGGTGGGTCGCCGGCTACGAGCAGTACTTC.

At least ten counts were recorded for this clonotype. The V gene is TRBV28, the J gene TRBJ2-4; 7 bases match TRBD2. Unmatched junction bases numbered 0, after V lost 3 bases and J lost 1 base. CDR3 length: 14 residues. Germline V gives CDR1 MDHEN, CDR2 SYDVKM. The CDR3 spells CASSFGGAKNIQYF. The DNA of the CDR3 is TGTGCCAGCAGTTTCGGGGGGGCCAAAAACATTCAGTACTTC.

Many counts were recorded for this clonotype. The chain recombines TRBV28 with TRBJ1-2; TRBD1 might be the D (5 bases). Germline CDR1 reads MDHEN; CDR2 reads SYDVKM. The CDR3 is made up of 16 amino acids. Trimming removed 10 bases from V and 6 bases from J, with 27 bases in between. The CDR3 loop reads CATRRVDGGFRNGYTF. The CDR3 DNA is TGTGCCACACGGAGGGTGGATGGGGGATTTAGGAATGGCTACACCTTC.

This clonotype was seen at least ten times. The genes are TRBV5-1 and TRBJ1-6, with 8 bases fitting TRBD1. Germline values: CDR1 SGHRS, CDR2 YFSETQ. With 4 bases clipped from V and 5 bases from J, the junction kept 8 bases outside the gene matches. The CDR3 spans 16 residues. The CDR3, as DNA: TGCGCCAGCAGCCTATTACGACAGGGGAATAATTCACCCCTCCACTTT. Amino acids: CASSLLRQGNNSPLHF. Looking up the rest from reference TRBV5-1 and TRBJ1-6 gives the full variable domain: KAGVTQTPRYLIKTRGQQVTLSCSPISGHRSVSWYQQTPGQGLQFLFEYFSETQRNKGNFPGRFSGRQFSNSRSEMNVSTLELGDSALYLCASSLLRQGNNSPLHFGNGTRLTVT.

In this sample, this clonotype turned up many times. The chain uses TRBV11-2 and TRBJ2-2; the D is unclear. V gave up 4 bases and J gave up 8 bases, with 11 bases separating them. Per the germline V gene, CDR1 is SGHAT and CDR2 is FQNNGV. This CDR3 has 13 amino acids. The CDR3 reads CASSSLVRGELFF. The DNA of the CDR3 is TGTGCCAGCAGCTCGCTCGTTCGGGGGGAGCTGTTTTTT.

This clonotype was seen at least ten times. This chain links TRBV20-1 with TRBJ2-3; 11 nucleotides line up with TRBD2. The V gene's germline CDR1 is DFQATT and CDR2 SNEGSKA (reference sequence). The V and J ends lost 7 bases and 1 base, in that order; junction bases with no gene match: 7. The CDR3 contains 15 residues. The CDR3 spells CSVLLAGDGTDTQYF. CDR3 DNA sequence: TGCAGTGTTCTACTAGCGGGAGACGGCACAGATACGCAGTATTTT.

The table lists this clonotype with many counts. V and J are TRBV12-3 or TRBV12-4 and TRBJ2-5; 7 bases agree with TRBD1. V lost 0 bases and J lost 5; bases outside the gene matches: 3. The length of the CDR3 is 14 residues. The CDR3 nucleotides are TGTGCCAGCAGTTTAGCGACAGGGCGGGAGACCCAGTACTTC. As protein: CASSLATGRETQYF.